This T cell receptor (beta chain) was captured by sequencing in a study of blood T cell repertoires in COVID-19. Study overall: Sites in the United States, Italy and Spain provided acute and convalescent COVID-19 samples. PBMCs, B-cell-depleted T cells, or T cells provided the cDNA or gDNA that made up the material.

As handled by the study authors: Reference gene primers were amplified, and this amplification served to estimate nucleated cell counts. TCRdb keeps only in-frame clones here, not all; method: immunoSEQ multiplex PCR. V and J calls and clone size come straight from that table; D and trimming were deduced from the DNA. The data contain roughly 250,000 clones, about 87% of them singletons. Per the germline V gene, CDR1 is SGHDT and CDR2 is YYEEEE. The V gene lost 2 bases and the J gene lost 2 bases, with 8 bases spanning the gap. This CDR3 has 13 residues. The chain has TRBV5-6 and TRBJ2-7; D uncertain. The TCR was taken from a man between 60 and 70 years old who had recovered from COVID-19. Sequencing used peripheral blood. The CDR3 spells CASSFRQAYEQYF. The CDR3 DNA follows: TGTGCCAGCAGCTTTCGTCAGGCCTACGAGCAGTACTTC.